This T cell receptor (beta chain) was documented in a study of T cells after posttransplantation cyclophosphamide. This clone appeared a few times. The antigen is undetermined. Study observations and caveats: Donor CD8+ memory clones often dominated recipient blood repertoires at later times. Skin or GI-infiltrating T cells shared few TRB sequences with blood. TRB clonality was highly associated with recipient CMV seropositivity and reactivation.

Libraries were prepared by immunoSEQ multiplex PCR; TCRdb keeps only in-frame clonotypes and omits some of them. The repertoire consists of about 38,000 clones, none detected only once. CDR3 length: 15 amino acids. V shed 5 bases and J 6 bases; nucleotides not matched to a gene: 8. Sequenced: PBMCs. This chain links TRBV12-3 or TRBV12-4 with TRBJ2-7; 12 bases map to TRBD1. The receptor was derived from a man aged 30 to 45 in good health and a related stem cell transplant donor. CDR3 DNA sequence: TGTGCCAGCAGTACCGGGACAGGGGGCCGAGGCGAGCAGTACTTC. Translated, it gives CASSTGTGGRGEQYF.